Each of the 21 T cell receptor beta chains below was sequenced from the same sample in a study of shared clonotypes between healthy human individuals. This table comes from immunoSEQ multiplex PCR, and its TCRdb copy is limited to in-frame clones, with some not included. The table records 2,500,000 or so clones, 85% to 95% of them present only once. Sequenced: naive CD4+ T cells sorted from blood. Regarding subset: CD45RA+ positively selected. These receptors all come from a man in his late teens or twenties in good health.

The table lists this clone with a count of one. The chain links TRBV10-3 to TRBJ2-3; the D gene is possibly TRBD2 (6 bases). Germline CDR1 and CDR2: ENHRY and SYGVKD. Trimming removed 5 bases from V and 1 base from J, with 10 bases in between. The CDR3 has 14 residues. For the CDR3, the DNA is TGTGCCATCAGTCGGGAGTTCGGCACAGATACGCAGTATTTT. Translation gives CAISREFGTDTQYF.

V and J are TRBV7-9 and TRBJ2-6; perhaps TRBD2 as D (5 bases). With 0 bases removed from V and 0 bases from J, the gap between germline ends came to 15 bases. This CDR3 has 19 amino acids. Germline V CDR1 and CDR2: SEHNR, FQNEAQ (reference sequence). The CDR3 DNA reads TGTGCCAGCAGCTTAGCGCAGAGGGCCCCGAGCTCTGGGGCCAACGTCCTGACTTTC. Protein: CASSLAQRAPSSGANVLTF.

The genes are TRBV7-2 and TRBJ2-7, with 8 bases fitting TRBD2. The CDR3 consists of 15 residues. The trim removed 5 bases at V and 4 bases at J, leaving 10 bases unmatched. The germline V gene has CDR1 SGHTA and CDR2 FQGNSA. The CDR3 sequence: CASSLPAGGRYEQYF. The CDR3, as DNA: TGTGCCAGCAGCCTCCCGGCGGGAGGCAGATACGAGCAGTACTTC.

In the case of this clone: Mismatch with germline at one junction end may stem from a read error. The chain is built from TRBV30 and TRBJ2-7, with TRBD1 identical over 8 bases. The CDR3 loop spans 12 amino acids. The germline gives CDR1 GTSNPN, CDR2 SVGIG (reference sequence). The CDR3 spells CAWSETGGSFKF. The CDR3, as DNA: TGTGCCTGGAGTGAAACAGGGGGTTCTTTTAAGTTC.

The genes are TRBV13 and TRBJ1-3; unclear D gene. V lost 1 base and J lost 2, with 9 bases in between. The CDR3 has 15 residues. Looked up from germline, CDR1 is PRHDT and CDR2 is FYEKMQ (reference sequence). CDR3 nucleotides: TGTGCCAGCAGCTTAGAGGGAAAACCTGGAAACACCATATATTTT. The encoded protein is CASSLEGKPGNTIYF. The variable domain in full, completed from reference TRBV13 and TRBJ1-3, reads AAGVIQSPRHLIKEKRETATLKCYPIPRHDTVYWYQQGPGQDPQFLISFYEKMQSDKGSIPDRFSAQQFSDYHSELNMSSLELGDSALYFCASSLEGKPGNTIYFGEGSWLTVV.

CDR3: CASSLDALANTGELFF. CDR3 nucleotides: TGTGCCAGCAGCTTAGACGCCCTCGCGAACACCGGGGAGCTGTTTTTT. The rearrangement links TRBV11-3 to TRBJ2-2; no firm D call. Per germline, CDR1 SGHNT and CDR2 YENEEA. The CDR3 has 16 amino acids. V was pared by 0 bases and J by 0 bases, with 8 bases between.

This chain links TRBV6-1 with TRBJ1-2, with 8 positions matching TRBD1. The CDR3 loop spans 14 amino acids. Trimming cost V 0 bases and J 6 bases; bases outside gene matches: 3. CDR1 MNHNS and CDR2 SASEGT come from the germline V gene. The CDR3 bases are TGTGCCAGCAGTGAAGCCTACAGGGGGAATGGCTACACCTTC. This codes for CASSEAYRGNGYTF.

The rearrangement links TRBV29-1 to TRBJ1-1; 7 bases align to TRBD1. Germline V gene sequence: CDR1 SQVTM, CDR2 ANQGSEA. V gave up 6 bases and J gave up 6 bases; unmatched junction bases: 7. The length of the CDR3 is 12 residues. The CDR3 reads CSVMTGLAEAFF. DNA of the CDR3: TGCAGCGTCATGACAGGGCTCGCTGAAGCTTTCTTT.

The chain combines TRBV5-1 with TRBJ1-4; possibly TRBD1 for D (5 bases). CDR1 is SGHRS and CDR2 is YFSETQ in the germline V gene. The germline V and J ends were trimmed by 1 base and 8 bases, with 15 bases remaining between them. The CDR3 extends over 15 amino acids. The CDR3 nucleotides are TGCGCCAGCAGCTTGTCTCGAGGGGTTAACGAAAAACTGTTTTTT. Amino acids: CASSLSRGVNEKLFF.

V usage is TRBV23-1 and J usage is TRBJ1-5; weak D call: TRBD1 (6 bases). TRBV23-1 is an open reading frame whose function is uncertain. The V end lost 3 bases, the J end lost 4 bases, and 22 bases lay between the germline ends. This CDR3 is 18 amino acids long. CDR3 DNA: TGCGCCAGCAGTCAGAAACTCAACCGGGACATTTTGAATCAGCCCCAGCATTTT. It specifies CASSQKLNRDILNQPQHF.

V is TRBV18 and J is TRBJ2-7; 16 bases are a match to TRBD2. Germline lookup yields CDR1 KGHSH and CDR2 LQKENI. This CDR3 spans 19 amino acids. J was trimmed by 5 bases and V by 6 bases; bases with no gene match: 16. The CDR3, as DNA: TGTGCCAGCTCTACGGGGTTCGGGACTAGCGGGGGGGCTCTCCACGAGCAGTACTTC. As protein: CASSTGFGTSGGALHEQYF.

The CDR3 protein is CASSQADGRGGPDTQYF. In nucleotides, the CDR3 is TGCGCCAGCAGTCAGGCCGATGGGCGGGGGGGTCCAGATACGCAGTATTTT. V is TRBV23-1 and J is TRBJ2-3; 9 bases fit TRBD2. TRBV23-1 is labeled an ORF, and its function is uncertain. The ends lost 3 bases at V and 4 bases at J; junction bases unmatched: 11. The CDR3 extends over 17 amino acids.

This rearrangement joins TRBV7-9 to TRBJ2-1; a weak D match, TRBD2 (5 bases). CDR1 and CDR2 (germline): SEHNR, FQNEAQ (reference sequence). The CDR3 has 15 amino acids. Trimming removed 2 bases at V and 7 bases at J, with 15 bases between. In nucleotides, the CDR3 is TGTGCCAGCAGCTTAACGAGCGGAGCTGGGAATGAGCAGTTCTTC. Translating gives CASSLTSGAGNEQFF.

The chain has TRBV30 and TRBJ1-6; perhaps TRBD1 as D (5 bases). Trimming removed 3 bases at V and 9 bases at J, with 15 bases between. CDR1 and CDR2 from the germline V gene are GTSNPN and SVGIG (reference sequence). This CDR3 is built from 14 residues. CDR3 in amino acids: CAWRGREGRSPLHF. The CDR3 region has the DNA TGTGCCTGGAGAGGCAGGGAGGGCCGTTCACCCCTCCACTTT. Combining the CDR3 with reference TRBV30 and TRBJ1-6 gives the whole variable domain SQTIHQWPATLVQPVGSPLSLECTVEGTSNPNLYWYRQAAGRGLQLLFYSVGIGQISSEVPQNLSASRPQDRQFILSSKKLLLSDSGFYLCAWRGREGRSPLHFGNGTRLTVT.

The chain carries TRBV7-9 and TRBJ2-7; D may be TRBD1 (6 bases). The CDR3 consists of 15 residues. Trimming pared 5 bases from V and 4 bases from J, leaving 18 bases between. Germline CDR1 SEHNR, CDR2 FQNEAQ (reference sequence). The chain's CDR3 is CASSLRQTGAYEQYF. CDR3 in DNA: TGTGCCAGCAGCCTTAGGCAGACAGGCGCATACGAGCAGTACTTC.

The chain is built from TRBV5-1 and TRBJ2-1; D tentatively fits TRBD1 or TRBD2 (5 bases each). The ends were cut back, 4 bases at V and 1 base at J, with 9 bases in the middle. Germline CDR1 is SGHRS and CDR2 is YFSETQ. CDR3 size: 14 residues. CDR3 in amino acids: CASSRDVSYNEQFF. Here the CDR3 DNA reads TGCGCCAGCAGCCGGGACGTATCCTACAATGAGCAGTTCTTC.

Concerning this clone itself: This sample also contains other DNA sequences that code for the same CDR3. The chain combines TRBV30 with TRBJ1-1; D gene uncertain. The germline V and J ends were trimmed by 2 bases and 0 bases, with 4 bases remaining between them. Germline values: CDR1 GTSNPN, CDR2 SVGIG (reference sequence). This CDR3 has 12 amino acids. The CDR3 region is CAWSSLNTEAFF. In DNA, the CDR3 is TGTGCCTGGAGTAGCTTGAACACTGAAGCTTTCTTT.

As regards this clone: Distinct nucleotide sequences in the sample also encode this CDR3. This chain links TRBV5-1 with TRBJ2-5, with 9 nucleotides matching TRBD2. The CDR3 extends over 14 amino acids. From germline, CDR1 is SGHRS and CDR2 YFSETQ. The V segment lost 0 bases and the J segment 5 bases; nucleotides outside the gene matches: 2. The DNA of the CDR3 is TGCGCCAGCAGCTTGGGTCTAGCGGGGGAGACCCAGTACTTC. Protein product: CASSLGLAGETQYF.

V is TRBV19 and J is TRBJ2-7, with 11 nucleotides matching TRBD2. Germline loops: CDR1 LNHDA, CDR2 SQIVND (reference sequence). After removal of 5 bases from V and 2 bases from J, the junction contained 5 bases not matched to a gene. This CDR3 is 15 amino acids long. This chain's CDR3 is CASSAGLAVAYEQYF. CDR3 DNA sequence: TGTGCCAGTAGTGCGGGACTAGCGGTCGCCTACGAGCAGTACTTC.

The rearrangement links TRBV27 to TRBJ2-6; D remains unclear. CDR3 length equals 18 residues. Germline values: CDR1 MNHEY, CDR2 SMNVEV (reference sequence). V shed 4 bases and J shed 1 base, with 17 bases lying between them. The CDR3 reads CASSSRPAALSGANVLTF. The CDR3 bases are TGTGCCAGCAGTTCTCGGCCGGCCGCTCTTTCTGGGGCCAACGTCCTGACTTTC.

The J gene is TRBJ2-3, the V gene TRBV6-5, with D possibly being TRBD1 (5 bases). Germline V CDR1 and CDR2: MNHEY, SVGAGI. This CDR3 is built from 16 residues. Trimming left V 2 bases short and J 7 bases short, with 19 bases between. The CDR3 DNA sequence: TGTGCCAGCAGTTACCCTAGGGGCCAGGGCGGATATACGCAGTATTTT. Amino acids: CASSYPRGQGGYTQYF.